This TCR beta chain was identified in a study of beta chain features in type 1 diabetes. Overall study findings and caveats: There was no resolution here of whether HLA type influences TCRB rearrangement. In type 1 diabetes patients, VDJ junctions had fewer insertions; deletions at these junctions were more frequent. A potential PCR bias toward shorter templates would be equal in patient and control samples.

For this clone: What it binds is not known.

Staining for CD45RO/CCR7/CD25/CD127/CD95/CD27 allowed sorting of CD4+ naive, central memory, regulatory and stem cell-like memory cells. The whole isolated RNA underwent reverse transcription, so sequencing captured expressed TCRB transcripts. The method was immunoSEQ multiplex PCR; TCRdb's version includes in-frame clones alone and lacks a portion of them. The sample records hundreds of thousands of clones, roughly a sixth being singletons. The TCR sequence derives from a woman younger than 35 in good health. Sequencing was carried out using naive CD4+ T cells from blood.

For the CDR3, the DNA is TGTGCCAGCAGCTCCCCGACAGGGGATTCCTATGGCTACACCTTC. Translation: CASSSPTGDSYGYTF. The gene calls are TRBV7-9 and TRBJ1-2; 8 bases are shared with TRBD1. V was clipped by 4 bases and J by 4 bases; unmatched bases: 8. CDR3 length: 15 amino acids. Germline V gene sequence: CDR1 SEHNR, CDR2 FQNEAQ (reference sequence).